This T cell receptor (beta chain) comes out of a study of graft-versus-host responses after intestinal transplantation (dated by TCRdb to 2020 to 2022). Background for the entire study: Multivisceral, liver-intestinal, or isolated intestinal transplants were received by the recipients. The cohort enrolled some 23 intestinal transplant recipients including one retransplant, and 3 patients lacking pretransplant specimens were excluded. After intestinal transplantation, graft-versus-host and host-versus-graft alloreactive T cell clones were followed in the graft, circulation and bone marrow using bulk TCR-beta CDR3 sequencing. Alloreactive clones were identified by sequencing pre-transplant mixed lymphocyte reaction products and comparing them with unstimulated pre-transplant donor and recipient T cells. Instead of going to the commercial service, samples from a few later patients were sequenced in-house on an Illumina MiSeq and processed with MiXCR. Anti-thymocyte globulin induction was given to all recipients, followed by maintenance tacrolimus and steroids for 2 to 3 years. Donor T cell macrochimerism was defined as a peak of at least 4% donor T cells among recipient peripheral blood mononuclear cells.

Libraries were constructed by the immunoSEQ multiplex PCR assay. For most patients, genomic DNA was isolated with the Qiagen DNeasy Blood and Tissue Kit and sent frozen to Adaptive Biotechnologies for TCR sequencing. Adaptive Biotechnologies carried out high-throughput TCR-beta CDR3 sequencing of genomic DNA for most patients. The authors' pipeline ran thus. TCR sequencing data for around 19 patients were retrieved from Adaptive's ImmunoSEQ software; a few other patients were processed with MiXCR and VDJtools. To correct CD4 versus CD8 sorting errors, any sequence found in both subsets at a frequency ratio below 5:1 was removed. Because the origin of CDR3 nucleotide sequences shared between donor and recipient could not be assigned, those sequences were removed. To be classed as alloreactive, a clone needed at least 2-fold expansion over unstimulated cells and a minimum CFSE-low frequency of 0.002% (template counts) or 0.001% (read counts). Mappable clones were those detected in sequenced pre-transplant spleen, lymph node, or MLR CFSE-low populations of the donor or recipient. The cumulative frequency of alloreactive clones was calculated as a percentage of all sequences, weighted by copy number. TCRdb provides this immuneACCESS table in a form limited to in-frame rearrangements. Some clones are lacking; in checked studies, under half of them reflect an unresolved V gene, and why the rest are absent is not known. That table is the source of V, J and clone size, and D and trimming were worked out from the DNA. The sample table contains under 90,000 clones; only one count was recorded for almost 90% of them. The top ten hold about 4% of the sample.

Comments on this clone: What antigen it recognizes has not been identified. Base qualities are not recorded, but no much larger clone differs from it by a single base.

The sample's time point, from its label and the paper: cells obtained before transplantation from donor or recipient. CD3+CD4+ and CD3+CD8+ populations were FACS-sorted from unstimulated pre-transplant donor and recipient cells taken from spleen or lymph nodes. The investigation overall reported the following: Peak levels of circulating GvH clones were associated with declines in HvG clones early after transplant. The conclusions were limited by the relatively low number and heterogeneity of the intestinal transplant patients. High GvH to HvG T cell clonal ratios were observed in the allografts of patients with donor T cell macrochimerism. GvH clones were found in recipient bone marrow, and some of the GvH clones appeared earlier in ileal mucosa or blood, which is consistent with an intestinal mucosal origin.

CDR3 length: 13 amino acids, cysteine to phenylalanine. The only DNA kept is the CDR3, 39 bases in frame from the first base. Looking up the germline V gene yields CDR1 MDHEN and CDR2 SYDVKM. V and J are truncated by 11 bases and 5 bases respectively, leaving an intervening sequence of 18 bases. The sequenced sample was unstimulated CD8+ T cells sorted from spleen or lymph node cells, obtained before transplant. This receptor chain uses TRBV28 and TRBJ2-5; the D segment could be TRBD2, given 6 matching bases. The sequence was obtained from a human donor who was the organ donor for an intestinal transplant. In nucleotides, the sequence is TGTGCCTCCGCGGACTCTGCGGGGGAGACCCAGTACTTC. Translated, it reads CASADSAGETQYF.